The clone carrying this TCR beta chain was seen more than once but under ten times. The antigen remains unidentified. Germline values: CDR1 SGHVS, CDR2 FNYEAQ. CDR3 length equals 16 residues. The V gene end was trimmed by 3 bases and the J gene end by 5 bases; junction bases not matched to a gene: 3. The data are from a study of T cell repertoires in cytomegalovirus infection. One entry per CDR3 protein, called by TCRdb with MiXCR from the reads. Of around 570,000 distinct CDR3 sequences in the sample, roughly 42% were seen once. The TCR comes from a human donor in good health (CMV status not recorded). Some clones in this sample may be carry-over from other donors' samples. Specimen: cultured PBMCs, collected from culture after CMV antigen stimulation. This chain connects TRBV7-6 to TRBJ2-2; 13 nucleotides line up with TRBD2. This chain's CDR3 is CASSFLGLAGTGELFF. For the CDR3, the DNA is TGTGCCAGCAGCTTTTTGGGACTAGCGGGGACCGGGGAGCTGTTTTTT.